The rows below give T cell receptor beta chains drawn from one sample of a study of breast tumors, draining lymph nodes, adjacent tissues. From the multiplex PCR reads, TCRdb called clonotypes with MiXCR, one entry per CDR3 protein. The table includes about 150,000 distinct CDR3 sequences, 20% to 25% detected once. Material: axillary lymph node tissue. The source is a female donor with breast cancer. Some clones in this sample may be carry-over from other donors' samples. The CDR3 runs from the conserved cysteine through the conserved F or W. A D gene is named only where the DNA matches it firmly. Expanded clones get a size class; other rows say once, few or many, or leave the size out.

size	V	J	D	DNA	CDR3
many	TRBV2	TRBJ1-5	.	TGTGCCAGCAGTGTACAGCTTAATCAGCCCCAGCATTTT	CASSVQLNQPQHF
many	TRBV19	TRBJ2-3	TRBD1	TGTGCCTGCCGGGACAGAGGCACAGATACGCAGTATTTT	CACRDRGTDTQYF
few	TRBV15	TRBJ2-2	.	TGTGCCACCTCCACAAACACCAGGGAGCTGTTTTTT	CATSTNTRELFF
many	TRBV5-1	TRBJ2-7	.	TGCGCCAGCAGCGCGGATAGCGGAGGCCGGTCCGAGCAGTACTTC	CASSADSGGRSEQYF
many	TRBV7-3	TRBJ2-3	.	TGTGCCAGCAGCTTAACGGGGCCTGATACGCAGTATTTT	CASSLTGPDTQYF
.	TRBV7-2	TRBJ2-1	TRBD2	TGTGCCAGCAGCTTAGGCGCTAGCGGGAGGGCCCCGAGCTCCTACAATGAGCAGTTCTTC	CASSLGASGRAPSSYNEQFF
many	TRBV12-3/TRBV12-4	TRBJ2-1	TRBD2	TGTGCCAGCAGAGAACTAGCGGGGGATTACAATGAGCAGTTCTTC	CASRELAGDYNEQFF
many	TRBV3-1	TRBJ2-7	TRBD2	TGTGCCAGCAGCCGACAAAAACTAGCGGGAGGGCTGTACGAGCAGTACTTC	CASSRQKLAGGLYEQYF
few	TRBV3-1	TRBJ2-7	.	TGTGCCAGCAGCGACCAGGGGAGCTCCTACGAGCAGTACTTC	CASSDQGSSYEQYF
few	TRBV28	TRBJ2-1	TRBD2	TGTGCCAGCAGATTTGCTACCGGACTAGCCGCGAATGAGCAGTTCTTC	CASRFATGLAANEQFF
many	TRBV12-5	TRBJ2-1	TRBD2	TGTGCTAGTGGTTGGCACGGTGTGGTTAGCGGGAGTAGGTACCACAATGAGCAGTTCTTC	CASGWHGVVSGSRYHNEQFF
many	TRBV28	TRBJ2-7	.	TGTGCCAGCAGTTTATCTCCCCTCGCCCTGCGACCGGCGGAGCAGTACTTC	CASSLSPLALRPAEQYF
many	TRBV6-2/TRBV6-3	TRBJ2-2	.	TGTGCCAGCAGGATTTCAGGACCCACCGGGGAGCTGTTTTTT	CASRISGPTGELFF
many	TRBV30	TRBJ1-3	.	TGTGCCTGGAGTGCAGACCCTGGAAACACCATATATTTT	CAWSADPGNTIYF
.	TRBV6-1	TRBJ1-6	.	TGTGCCAGCAGTGAGGATCCGGGGGCCAATTCACCCCTCCACTTT	CASSEDPGANSPLHF
many	TRBV6-6	TRBJ2-5	TRBD1	TGTGCCAGCAGTTACTCGAGTGGGACAGGGGGCCAAGAGACCCAGTACTTC	CASSYSSGTGGQETQYF
many	TRBV15	TRBJ2-1	.	TGTGCCACCAGCAGAGATTTGGGGTTTGGCAATGAGCAGTTCTTC	CATSRDLGFGNEQFF
.	TRBV6-1	TRBJ1-5	.	TGTGCCAGCAGTCTCGGCACATGGGGGGGCTCAGGCCAGCCCCAGCATTTT	CASSLGTWGGSGQPQHF